This T cell receptor (beta chain) was identified during a study of shared clonotypes between healthy human individuals. Study-wide results and caveats: In this cohort, only blood was sampled, and tissue repertoires likely differ.

Adult Caucasians living in Nashville, Tennessee made up all of the donors. This CDR3 contains 15 residues. CDR1 is MNHEY and CDR2 is SVGAGI in the germline V gene. Trimming cost V 2 bases and J 4 bases, with 14 bases left between them. Only one count was recorded for this clone. As yet, its antigen is unknown. Other DNA sequences of this sample code for an identical CDR3. Only in-frame clones appear in the TCRdb table, and some are missing; sequencing was by immunoSEQ multiplex PCR. The sample carries about 2 million clones, 90% to 95% recorded once. V gene TRBV6-5 combines with J gene TRBJ1-2; D is possibly TRBD1 (6 bases). The sample consisted of naive CD4+ T cells sorted from blood. Subset meaning: CD45RA+ positively selected. The clonotype originates from a man in his late teens or twenties in good health. The CDR3 nucleotides are TGTGCCAGCAGTTACGGCGGCAGGGGTGGCTATGGCTACACCTTC. This sequence encodes CASSYGGRGGYGYTF.